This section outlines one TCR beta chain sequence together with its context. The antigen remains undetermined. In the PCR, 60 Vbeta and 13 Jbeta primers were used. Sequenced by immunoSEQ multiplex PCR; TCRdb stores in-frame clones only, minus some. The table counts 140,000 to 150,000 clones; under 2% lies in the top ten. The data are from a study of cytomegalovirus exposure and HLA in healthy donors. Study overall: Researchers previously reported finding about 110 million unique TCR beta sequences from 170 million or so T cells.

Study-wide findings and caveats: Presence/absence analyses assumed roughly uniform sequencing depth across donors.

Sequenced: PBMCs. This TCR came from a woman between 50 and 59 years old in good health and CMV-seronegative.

CDR3 protein: CAWGGHEQFF. In nucleotides, the CDR3 is TGTGCCTGGGGCGGGCATGAGCAGTTCTTC. The chain couples TRBV30 to TRBJ2-1; D perhaps matches TRBD2 (5 bases). Germline CDR1 GTSNPN, CDR2 SVGIG (reference sequence). CDR3 length: 10 amino acids. The germline V and J ends were trimmed by 5 bases and 8 bases, with 7 bases remaining between them.